This is a list of T cell receptor beta chains from one sample in a study of regulatory T cells in long-lasting Graves disease. TCRdb analysed the multiplex PCR reads with MiXCR anew, one entry per CDR3 protein. The repertoire holds hundreds of thousands of distinct CDR3 sequences, with roughly 21% as singletons. The material sequenced was peripheral blood mononuclear cells (PBMCs), taken when the disease was refractory, from a patient treated with antithyroid drugs. All receptors come from a female donor with Graves disease. Both conserved end residues are part of each CDR3. The order of the fields is V gene, D gene, clone size, J gene, CDR3 DNA, CDR3 protein. D genes are given only for firm matches. Only some rows state a clone size, as once, few, many or a class for expanded clones.

v_gene: TRBV24-1
d_gene: -
abundance: many
j_gene: TRBJ1-4
CDR3nt: TGTGCCACCGCAGAGGGATCTAATGAAAAACTGTTTTTT
CDR3aa: CATAEGSNEKLFF

v_gene: TRBV5-1
d_gene: -
abundance: few
j_gene: TRBJ1-2
CDR3nt: TGCGCCAGCAGCCCCCAGGTGGGGGCCCTGGGTGGCTACACCTTC
CDR3aa: CASSPQVGALGGYTF

v_gene: TRBV28
d_gene: -
abundance: many
j_gene: TRBJ1-1
CDR3nt: TGTGCCAGCAGTTTCCAGACAGTTATGAACACTGAAGCTTTCTTT
CDR3aa: CASSFQTVMNTEAFF

v_gene: TRBV28
d_gene: TRBD1
abundance: many
j_gene: TRBJ2-7
CDR3nt: TGTGCCAGCAGACCGACAGGGGTTGGGGAGCAGTACTTC
CDR3aa: CASRPTGVGEQYF

v_gene: TRBV3-1
d_gene: -
abundance: -
j_gene: TRBJ2-2
CDR3nt: TGTGCCAGCAGCCGGGGTTTTGGCGGGGAGCTGTTTTTT
CDR3aa: CASSRGFGGELFF

v_gene: TRBV11-2
d_gene: TRBD2
abundance: -
j_gene: TRBJ2-1
CDR3nt: TGTGCCAGCAGCTTAATAGCGGGGGAGCCCGGCCCGGGGTTCTTC
CDR3aa: CASSLIAGEPGPGFF

v_gene: TRBV27
d_gene: -
abundance: many
j_gene: TRBJ1-2
CDR3nt: TGTGCCAGCAGTCTTTCCGGGACATTCTATGGCTACACCTTC
CDR3aa: CASSLSGTFYGYTF

v_gene: TRBV28
d_gene: TRBD1
abundance: many
j_gene: TRBJ1-5
CDR3nt: TGTGCCAGCAGTTCACAGGGGGCCGGTCAGCCCCAGCATTTT
CDR3aa: CASSSQGAGQPQHF

v_gene: TRBV12-3/TRBV12-4
d_gene: -
abundance: -
j_gene: TRBJ2-7
CDR3nt: TGTGCCAGCAGTCCGGACAGTTCCAACGAGCAGTACTTC
CDR3aa: CASSPDSSNEQYF

v_gene: TRBV6-5
d_gene: TRBD1
abundance: many
j_gene: TRBJ1-1
CDR3nt: TGTGCCAGCAGTTTTTATCGGCTTACAGGGGGCATCTCTGAAGCTTTCTTT
CDR3aa: CASSFYRLTGGISEAFF

v_gene: TRBV7-8
d_gene: -
abundance: -
j_gene: TRBJ1-5
CDR3nt: TGTGCCTGGGGGGCCGGGACGGGCAATCAGCCCCAGCATTTT
CDR3aa: CAWGAGTGNQPQHF

v_gene: TRBV10-3
d_gene: -
abundance: few
j_gene: TRBJ1-1
CDR3nt: TGTGCCATCAGTGAAAGATCTATGAACGCTGAAGCTTTCTTT
CDR3aa: CAISERSMNAEAFF

v_gene: TRBV7-3
d_gene: TRBD2
abundance: few
j_gene: TRBJ2-5
CDR3nt: TGTGCCAGCAGCCTACTAGCGGGAGTTTTAGAGACCCAGTACTTC
CDR3aa: CASSLLAGVLETQYF

v_gene: TRBV27
d_gene: TRBD1
abundance: many
j_gene: TRBJ1-4
CDR3nt: TGTGCCAGCGGGACAGCGGGTGAAAAACTGTTTTTT
CDR3aa: CASGTAGEKLFF

v_gene: TRBV7-2
d_gene: -
abundance: -
j_gene: TRBJ2-7
CDR3nt: TGTGCCAGCAGCTTACTCGGCGGAATCTACGAGCAGTACTTC
CDR3aa: CASSLLGGIYEQYF

v_gene: TRBV11-3
d_gene: TRBD2
abundance: -
j_gene: TRBJ2-5
CDR3nt: TGTGCCAGCAGCTCCTCTAGCGGGAGTCGGGAGACCCAGTACTTC
CDR3aa: CASSSSSGSRETQYF

v_gene: TRBV28
d_gene: -
abundance: -
j_gene: TRBJ2-7
CDR3nt: TGTGCCAGCAGTTTGATTGGGGGTACGTTTAGGGAGCAGTACTTC
CDR3aa: CASSLIGGTFREQYF

v_gene: TRBV7-9
d_gene: TRBD2
abundance: few
j_gene: TRBJ2-5
CDR3nt: TGTGCCAGCAGCTTCGGTGCGGGAGTTTCGGAGACCCAGTACTTC
CDR3aa: CASSFGAGVSETQYF

v_gene: TRBV19
d_gene: -
abundance: few
j_gene: TRBJ2-7
CDR3nt: TGTGCCAGTAGCGCCCCAGGGGATCACTCCTACGAGCAGTACTTC
CDR3aa: CASSAPGDHSYEQYF

v_gene: TRBV15
d_gene: -
abundance: -
j_gene: TRBJ1-5
CDR3nt: TGTGCCGCCAGCAGAGATCGAATTTATAGCAATCAGCCCCAGCATTTT
CDR3aa: CAASRDRIYSNQPQHF

v_gene: TRBV10-3
d_gene: TRBD2
abundance: -
j_gene: TRBJ2-7
CDR3nt: TGTGCCATCAGTGACTTGACTAGCGGCTACGAGCAGTACTTC
CDR3aa: CAISDLTSGYEQYF

v_gene: TRBV5-1
d_gene: -
abundance: few
j_gene: TRBJ2-7
CDR3nt: TGCGCCAGCAGCACGGGACGAGGTTCCTACGAGCAGTACTTC
CDR3aa: CASSTGRGSYEQYF

v_gene: TRBV19
d_gene: TRBD1
abundance: few
j_gene: TRBJ1-5
CDR3nt: TGTGCCAGTAACCGACAGGGCGCCGGTAGCAATCAGCCCCAGCATTTT
CDR3aa: CASNRQGAGSNQPQHF

v_gene: TRBV7-2
d_gene: -
abundance: -
j_gene: TRBJ1-2
CDR3nt: TGTGCCAGCAGCCTTTTCACATCCCCCTATGGCTACACCTTC
CDR3aa: CASSLFTSPYGYTF

v_gene: TRBV30
d_gene: -
abundance: -
j_gene: TRBJ1-2
CDR3nt: TGTGCCTGGAAGTCCAGGGAAATCGCGAGGGGCTACACCTTC
CDR3aa: CAWKSREIARGYTF

v_gene: TRBV20-1
d_gene: -
abundance: many
j_gene: TRBJ1-3
CDR3nt: TGCAGTGCACCCCAAGACGGGCACTCTGGAAACACCATATATTTT
CDR3aa: CSAPQDGHSGNTIYF

v_gene: TRBV29-1
d_gene: -
abundance: many
j_gene: TRBJ1-5
CDR3nt: TGCAGCGTTTCCCAGGGTGAGGGACAGCCCCAGCATTTT
CDR3aa: CSVSQGEGQPQHF

v_gene: TRBV7-9
d_gene: -
abundance: many
j_gene: TRBJ2-7
CDR3nt: TGTGCCAGCAGCCCCCGGACAGCTTCCTACGAGCAGTACTTC
CDR3aa: CASSPRTASYEQYF

v_gene: TRBV11-2
d_gene: -
abundance: few
j_gene: TRBJ2-7
CDR3nt: TGTGCCAGCAGCCCAAGGCCCGGACGAAGCGAGCAGTACTTC
CDR3aa: CASSPRPGRSEQYF

v_gene: TRBV5-4
d_gene: TRBD2
abundance: few
j_gene: TRBJ2-3
CDR3nt: TGTGCCAGCAGAATGGCTAGCGGGAGGGCAGATACGCAGTATTTT
CDR3aa: CASRMASGRADTQYF

v_gene: TRBV24-1
d_gene: -
abundance: few
j_gene: TRBJ2-3
CDR3nt: TGTGCCACCAGTGAGAACAGGTTTGATACGCAGTATTTT
CDR3aa: CATSENRFDTQYF

v_gene: TRBV4-3
d_gene: -
abundance: -
j_gene: TRBJ2-5
CDR3nt: TGCGCCAGCAGCCAAGGGTTCAACGCGGGGGAGACCCAGTACTTC
CDR3aa: CASSQGFNAGETQYF

v_gene: TRBV19
d_gene: -
abundance: few
j_gene: TRBJ1-5
CDR3nt: TGTGCCAGCCTTTCCACAGGGAGCAATCAGCCCCAGCATTTT
CDR3aa: CASLSTGSNQPQHF

v_gene: TRBV7-8
d_gene: -
abundance: many
j_gene: TRBJ2-7
CDR3nt: TGTGCCAGCAGCCACGAAGGGTGGAATACCTACGAGCAGTACTTC
CDR3aa: CASSHEGWNTYEQYF

v_gene: TRBV5-1
d_gene: -
abundance: many
j_gene: TRBJ1-4
CDR3nt: TGCGCCAGCAGCATAGGACTGGTGAATGAAAAACTGTTTTTT
CDR3aa: CASSIGLVNEKLFF

v_gene: TRBV2
d_gene: TRBD1
abundance: many
j_gene: TRBJ2-7
CDR3nt: TGTGCCAGCAGCCTTAACCCAGGACAGGGGGCTACGATTTCGGACTTC
CDR3aa: CASSLNPGQGATISDF

v_gene: TRBV30
d_gene: -
abundance: many
j_gene: TRBJ2-5
CDR3nt: TGTGCCTGGAGTGGACGGGGGCAAGAGACCCAGTACTTC
CDR3aa: CAWSGRGQETQYF

v_gene: TRBV27
d_gene: -
abundance: many
j_gene: TRBJ1-2
CDR3nt: TGTGCCAGCAGTTTCCCAGGAAATCATGGCTACACCTTC
CDR3aa: CASSFPGNHGYTF

v_gene: TRBV11-2
d_gene: -
abundance: many
j_gene: TRBJ1-4
CDR3nt: TGTGCCAGCAGCCAGTCGGGGTCTTACTTGGATAGACTGTTTTTT
CDR3aa: CASSQSGSYLDRLFF